The 18 T cell receptor beta chains below come from one sample, sequenced in a study of blood T cell repertoires in COVID-19. Clones were read by immunoSEQ multiplex PCR, and TCRdb kept only the in-frame ones, dropping some. The table has 50,000 to 75,000 clones, roughly 91% seen once. The sequencing input was peripheral blood. Every receptor here comes from a human donor in a cohort sampled during active COVID-19.

The J gene is TRBJ2-1, the V gene TRBV15; TRBD1 might be the D (6 bases). The germline V and J ends were trimmed by 0 bases and 4 bases, with 16 bases remaining between them. The CDR3 extends over 17 amino acids. Germline V gene lookup returns CDR1 LNHNV and CDR2 YYDKDF (reference sequence). The CDR3 sequence: CATSRDPDSPVYNEQFF. Here the CDR3 DNA reads TGTGCCACCAGCAGAGATCCGGACAGTCCCGTTTACAATGAGCAGTTCTTC. The variable domain in full, with the rest retrieved from reference TRBV15 and TRBJ2-1, is DAMVIQNPRYQVTQFGKPVTLSCSQTLNHNVMYWYQQKSSQAPKLLFHYYDKDFNNEADTPDNFQSRRPNTSFCFLDIRSPGLGDTAMYLCATSRDPDSPVYNEQFFGPGTRLTVL.

The CDR3 reads CAWSGSGRQFF. The CDR3 DNA reads as TGTGCCTGGAGTGGCAGCGGGAGGCAGTTCTTC. V and J are TRBV30 and TRBJ2-1, with TRBD2 matching 8 bases. V was clipped by 1 base and J by 12 bases; unmatched bases: 2. There are 11 residues in the CDR3. The V gene's germline CDR1 is GTSNPN and CDR2 SVGIG (reference sequence).

The chain links TRBV19 to TRBJ2-3, with 7 positions matching TRBD2. Germline V gives CDR1 LNHDA, CDR2 SQIVND (reference sequence). CDR3 length: 13 amino acids. The CDR3 region has the DNA TGTGAATCCCGGGACTATTCCACAGATACGCAGTATTTT. This codes for CESRDYSTDTQYF.

This clone came up a few times. The chain recombines TRBV19 with TRBJ2-1, with D tentatively TRBD1 (5 bases). V lost 3 bases to trimming and J lost 4 bases, with 16 bases between them. This CDR3 has 16 amino acids. Per the germline V gene, CDR1 is LNHDA and CDR2 is SQIVND (reference sequence). CDR3 DNA: TGTGCCAGTAGTATGATAGGGGCAGTTCCGTACAATGAGCAGTTCTTC. It translates to CASSMIGAVPYNEQFF. The full variable domain, completed using reference TRBV19 and TRBJ2-1, is DGGITQSPKYLFRKEGQNVTLSCEQNLNHDAMYWYRQDPGQGLRLIYYSQIVNDFQKGDIAEGYSVSREKKESFPLTVTSAQKNPTAFYLCASSMIGAVPYNEQFFGPGTRLTVL.

The chain combines TRBV11-2 with TRBJ1-6; no definite D call. Germline lookup yields CDR1 SGHAT and CDR2 FQNNGV. V was shortened by 2 bases and J by 4 bases, with 12 bases between the two germline ends. There are 16 residues in the CDR3. CDR3 sequence reads: CASSLSSTPYNSPLHF. CDR3 nucleotides: TGTGCCAGCAGCTTAAGTTCGACACCATATAATTCACCCCTCCACTTT.

The chain links TRBV19 to TRBJ2-7; D may be TRBD1 (5 bases). Trimming left V 1 base short and J 2 bases short, with 6 bases between. The CDR3 is 13 amino acids. The germline V gene has CDR1 LNHDA and CDR2 SQIVND (reference sequence). The DNA for the CDR3 is TGTGCCAGTAGTATAGGGACACCCTACGAGCAGTACTTC. Residues: CASSIGTPYEQYF. The full variable domain, with the rest looked up from reference TRBV19 and TRBJ2-7, is DGGITQSPKYLFRKEGQNVTLSCEQNLNHDAMYWYRQDPGQGLRLIYYSQIVNDFQKGDIAEGYSVSREKKESFPLTVTSAQKNPTAFYLCASSIGTPYEQYFGPGTRLTVT.

This clone was seen just once. The J gene is TRBJ1-1, the V gene TRBV29-1; possible D gene TRBD1, 5 bases. CDR3 size: 12 residues. V dropped 7 bases and J dropped 4 bases, with 13 bases sitting between them. The germline gives CDR1 SQVTM, CDR2 ANQGSEA. The CDR3 loop is CSARVFRTEAFF. CDR3 nucleotides: TGCAGCGCCAGGGTTTTTCGCACTGAAGCTTTCTTT.

J is TRBJ2-1 and V is TRBV7-9, with TRBD2 matching 7 bases. Trimming cost V 5 bases and J 5 bases; bases outside gene matches: 15. CDR3 size: 17 residues. The germline CDR1 and CDR2 sequences are SEHNR and FQNEAQ (reference sequence). The CDR3: CASSPREVGTRDNEQFF. DNA of the CDR3: TGTGCCAGCAGCCCCCGGGAGGTAGGGACGAGGGACAATGAGCAGTTCTTC.

The V call is TRBV6-2 or TRBV6-3, the J call TRBJ2-5, with a tentative D call TRBD2 (6 bases). The germline CDR1 and CDR2 sequences are MNHEY and SVGEGT. V dropped 5 bases and J dropped 5 bases, with 12 bases sitting between them. The CDR3 is 13 amino acids. This chain's CDR3 is CASSPTSRETQYF. The CDR3 DNA reads as TGTGCCAGCAGTCCGACTAGTCGGGAGACCCAGTACTTC.

This chain connects TRBV3-1 (or the pseudogene TRBV3-2) to TRBJ1-2, with D possibly matching TRBD1 (6 bases). V dropped 2 bases and J dropped 8 bases, with 18 bases sitting between them. The germline V gene encodes CDR1 LGHDT and CDR2 YNNKEL (reference sequence). This CDR3 spans 15 amino acids. This CDR3 is CASSQLADWGQGYTF. The CDR3 nucleotides are TGTGCCAGCAGCCAACTAGCCGACTGGGGGCAAGGCTACACCTTC.

Written as DNA, the CDR3 is TGCAGCGTTGAAGATCCTTTTTTGGAGCAGTACTTC. The encoded protein is CSVEDPFLEQYF. V gene TRBV29-1 combines with J gene TRBJ2-7; unclear D gene. The CDR3 spans 12 residues. Trimming removed 0 bases from V and 7 bases from J, with 10 bases in between. The germline V gene has CDR1 SQVTM and CDR2 ANQGSEA.

The genes are TRBV14 and TRBJ2-1, with a weak D call TRBD1 (5 bases). There are 15 residues in the CDR3. Germline V lookup: CDR1 SGHDN, CDR2 FVKESK. Trimming removed 1 base at V and 9 bases at J, with 16 bases between. The CDR3 loop is CASSQVRGPGGEQFF. CDR3 in DNA: TGTGCCAGCAGCCAAGTAAGGGGTCCGGGTGGTGAGCAGTTCTTC.

The V and J genes are TRBV4-3 and TRBJ2-7; 7 bases fit TRBD1. This CDR3 is 17 amino acids long. In germline, CDR1 is LGHNA, CDR2 YSLEER. V lost 4 bases to trimming and J lost 3 bases; unmatched junction nucleotides: 15. CDR3 loop: CASSPAPAGTENYEQYF. The CDR3 nucleotides read TGCGCCAGCAGCCCAGCTCCCGCCGGGACAGAAAACTACGAGCAGTACTTC.

The gene calls are TRBV19 and TRBJ1-2; D may be TRBD1 (5 bases). Trimming stripped 4 bases from V and 4 bases from J, with 16 bases between. The CDR3 extends over 15 amino acids. Per the germline V gene, CDR1 is LNHDA and CDR2 is SQIVND (reference sequence). The CDR3 loop is CASSTGDQPSYGYTF. For the CDR3, the DNA is TGTGCCAGTAGTACGGGGGATCAGCCGTCCTATGGCTACACCTTC.

This sequence joins TRBV5-1 and TRBJ2-5; 9 nucleotides align to TRBD2. Germline CDR1 and CDR2: SGHRS and YFSETQ. The V and J ends lost 2 bases and 4 bases, in that order; junction bases with no gene match: 9. The CDR3 is made up of 16 amino acids. CDR3 in amino acids: CASSFRASGNLETQYF. In DNA, the CDR3 is TGCGCCAGCAGCTTTAGGGCTAGCGGGAATCTAGAGACCCAGTACTTC.

The V and J genes are TRBV6-5 and TRBJ1-2; 8 nucleotides agree with TRBD1. Germline CDR1 reads MNHEY; CDR2 reads SVGAGI. The CDR3 length is 12 residues. The V segment lost 6 bases and the J segment 6 bases; nucleotides outside the gene matches: 3. The CDR3 here is CASSPTGDGYTF. The CDR3 DNA follows: TGTGCCAGCAGCCCGACAGGGGATGGCTACACCTTC.

V is TRBV10-1 and J is TRBJ2-1; 8 nucleotides align to TRBD2. Germline values: CDR1 WNHNN, CDR2 SYGVQD (reference sequence). V shed 4 bases and J 6 bases; nucleotides not matched to a gene: 8. The CDR3 has 15 amino acids. CDR3 residues: CASSAPGLDGNEQFF. Here the CDR3 DNA reads TGCGCCAGCAGTGCCCCGGGACTAGACGGCAATGAGCAGTTCTTC.

This clone occurred a few times. The J gene is TRBJ2-7, the V gene TRBV21-1; TRBD1 is taken as the D call from the table, unchecked against the DNA. TRBV21-1 is listed as a pseudogene. This CDR3 has 13 residues. In nucleotides, the CDR3 is TGTGCCAGCAGCAGATACAGGGGTAGCGAGCAGTACTTC. It yields the protein CASSRYRGSEQYF.